These T cell receptor beta chains were read from a single sample in a study of monozygotic twins with cystic fibrosis. Measured with immunoSEQ multiplex PCR; TCRdb has only the in-frame clones, and not every one. The sample consists of about 14,000 clones, about 93% of them appearing once. Sequenced: blood. These receptors came from a girl aged 2-10 years with cystic fibrosis. Each CDR3 is given with its conserved first and last residue. D genes are given only for firm matches. Size is omitted from some rows. Given values are once, few, many or a class for expanded clones.

>TRBV29-1|TRBJ2-5|TRBD1|.|15
TGCAGCGTTGAAAGTGACAGGGGGCGGTCTGAGACCCAGTACTTC
CSVESDRGRSETQYF
>TRBV7-8|TRBJ2-7|.|.|13
TGTGCCAGCAGCTTAGCGGCTGACTACGAGCAGTACTTC
CASSLAADYEQYF
>TRBV7-9|TRBJ1-3|.|.|14
TGTGCCAGCAGCTTAACAGGGATGGGAGACACCATATATTTT
CASSLTGMGDTIYF
>TRBV28|TRBJ1-5|TRBD1|.|14
TGTGCCAGCCAAGGGACAGGGTTAGGGCAGCCCCAGCATTTT
CASQGTGLGQPQHF
>TRBV6-1|TRBJ1-1|.|.|14
TGTGCCAGCACTGAGGTGACGGCGAACACTGAAGCTTTCTTT
CASTEVTANTEAFF
>TRBV30|TRBJ2-7|TRBD1|.|17
TGTGCCTGGAGTGTATGGGGGCAGGGGGTGCGCTCCTACGAGCAGTACTTC
CAWSVWGQGVRSYEQYF
>TRBV7-2|TRBJ1-5|TRBD1|.|16
TGTGCCAGCAGCTTTTGGGACAGGGGGCCGAATCAGCCCCAGCATTTT
CASSFWDRGPNQPQHF
>TRBV29-1|TRBJ2-6|TRBD1|.|15
TGCAGCGTTGAGTCAGGGGGCATGGGGGCCAACGTCCTGACTTTC
CSVESGGMGANVLTF
>TRBV2|TRBJ2-5|.|.|12
TGTGCCAGCCGGGGGTACCAAGAGACCCAGTACTTC
CASRGYQETQYF
>TRBV2|TRBJ1-2|.|.|13
TGTGCCAGCAGTGAAGTCTCCGCTGAAGGCTACACCTTC
CASSEVSAEGYTF
>TRBV6-6|TRBJ1-5|TRBD1|once|14
TGTGCCAGCAGGAACCGGGACAGTTATCAGCCCCAGCATTTT
CASRNRDSYQPQHF
>TRBV5-1|TRBJ2-3|.|.|11
TGCGCCAGCATGAAGGAAGATACGCAGTATTTT
CASMKEDTQYF
>TRBV9|TRBJ2-3|TRBD2|.|15
TGTGCCAGCAGCGCCTTAGCGGGAGTGACAGATACGCAGTATTTT
CASSALAGVTDTQYF
>TRBV13|TRBJ2-7|.|.|16
TGTGCCAGCAGCTTAGGCGGGGGAGTCGCTGACCACGAGCAGTACTTC
CASSLGGGVADHEQYF
>TRBV6-1|TRBJ1-2|TRBD1|.|15
TGTGCCAGCAGGACCGGACAGGGGGCTAACTATGGCTACACCTTC
CASRTGQGANYGYTF
>TRBV12-5|TRBJ2-5|.|.|14
TGTGCTAGTGGTTTGGGACAGTACCAAGAGACCCAGTACTTC
CASGLGQYQETQYF
>TRBV29-1|TRBJ1-1|.|.|14
TGCAGCGTTGAAGATCTTCAGGGGAGGGCTGAAGCTTTCTTT
CSVEDLQGRAEAFF
>TRBV28|TRBJ2-2|TRBD2|.|19
TGTGCCAGCAGTCTCAAATTGGGACTAGCGGGAGGAAGCACCGGGGAGCTGTTTTTT
CASSLKLGLAGGSTGELFF
>TRBV27|TRBJ1-4|.|.|14
TGTGCCAGCAGTCGATGGGGCTCTAATGAAAAACTGTTTTTT
CASSRWGSNEKLFF
>TRBV18|TRBJ1-1|TRBD1|once|16
TGTGCCAGCTCACCCCGGGACAGTTTGAGGAACACTGAAGCTTTCTTT
CASSPRDSLRNTEAFF
>TRBV4-3|TRBJ2-5|.|.|13
TGCGCCAGCAGCCAAGGCGTCTGGGAGACCCAGTACTTC
CASSQGVWETQYF
>TRBV2|TRBJ2-3|.|.|14
TGTGCCAGCGCTTTGGAGAGAGTATTAGATACGCAGTATTTT
CASALERVLDTQYF
>TRBV7-9|TRBJ2-2|.|.|15
TGTGCCAGCAGCCCTCTCAGCGTGAACACCGGGGAGCTGTTTTTT
CASSPLSVNTGELFF
>TRBV7-8|TRBJ2-1|.|.|16
TGTGCCAGCAGCTTAAAGACAGGACCACCTTTCAATGAGCAGTTCTTC
CASSLKTGPPFNEQFF
>TRBV27|TRBJ1-1|.|.|12
TGTGCCAGCGGCTTGGTGAACACTGAAGCTTTCTTT
CASGLVNTEAFF
>TRBV19|TRBJ1-2|TRBD1|.|14
TGTGCCAGTCGAACAGGGGATACTAACTATGGCTACACCTTC
CASRTGDTNYGYTF
>TRBV13|TRBJ2-7|.|.|13
TGTGCCAGCAGCTTACTGGACTCCTACGAGCAGTACTTC
CASSLLDSYEQYF
>TRBV5-1|TRBJ2-3|TRBD2|.|16
TGCGCCAGCAGCTTAGCGGGAGGTAGTAGCGCAGATACGCAGTATTTT
CASSLAGGSSADTQYF